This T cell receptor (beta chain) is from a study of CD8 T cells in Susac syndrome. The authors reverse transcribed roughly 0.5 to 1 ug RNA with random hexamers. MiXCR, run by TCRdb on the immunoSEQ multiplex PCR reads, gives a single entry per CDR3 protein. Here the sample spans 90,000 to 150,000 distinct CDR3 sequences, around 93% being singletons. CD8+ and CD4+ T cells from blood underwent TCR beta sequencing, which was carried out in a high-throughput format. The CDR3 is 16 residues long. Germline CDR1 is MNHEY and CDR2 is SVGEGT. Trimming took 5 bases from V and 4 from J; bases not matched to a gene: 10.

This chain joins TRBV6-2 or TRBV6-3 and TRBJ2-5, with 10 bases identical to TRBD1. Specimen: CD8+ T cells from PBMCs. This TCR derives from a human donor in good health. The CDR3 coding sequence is TGTGCCAGCAGTGACCCGGGACAGGGGATGCGAGAGACCCAGTACTTC. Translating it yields CASSDPGQGMRETQYF.